A selection of T cell receptor beta chains follows, all from one sample in a study of T cell repertoires in cytomegalovirus infection. These TCRs are of unknown antigen specificity. TCRdb used MiXCR to reprocess the reads, holding one entry per CDR3 protein. The sample yields tens of thousands of distinct CDR3 sequences, roughly 22% seen once. The specimen comprised CD8+ T cells from cultured PBMCs, sampled from culture after CMV antigen stimulation. These receptors originate from a human donor in good health (CMV status not recorded). Some clones in this sample may be carry-over from other donors' samples. Both conserved end residues are part of each CDR3. The order of the fields is V gene, J gene, CDR3 protein.

TRBV7-8	TRBJ1-1	CASNRRAAGYMNTEAFF
TRBV15	TRBJ2-1	CATSTSRVLAADEQFF
TRBV7-9	TRBJ2-6	CASSNREPPSGANVLTF
TRBV27	TRBJ2-3	CASSLVRENTDTQYF
TRBV6-2/TRBV6-3	TRBJ2-7	CASIKPPGQAFYEQYF
TRBV5-1	TRBJ1-1	CASSTQSLQGHTEAFF
TRBV6-1	TRBJ2-5	CASTPNPGTGYGTQYF
TRBV7-3	TRBJ1-1	CASREGGGTEAFF
TRBV4-3	TRBJ2-1	CASSHLGGVTYNEQFF
TRBV7-6	TRBJ1-1	CASSLESRRQLNTEAFF
TRBV6-5	TRBJ1-1	CASRTLREVTEAFF
TRBV4-1	TRBJ2-7	CASSPSSGSYEQYF
TRBV7-6	TRBJ1-5	CASSSGTHYQPQHF
TRBV7-2	TRBJ2-7	CASSRGPGWGQRTYEQYF
TRBV7-2	TRBJ2-4	CASSYPRDRVDLAKNIQYF
TRBV20-1	TRBJ2-1	CSARTYRTSGRVIDEQFF
TRBV28	TRBJ2-3	CASSPRQGASTDTQYF
TRBV7-9	TRBJ2-7	CASSPGTPNEQYF
TRBV6-4	TRBJ2-3	CASSDSGGRGTDTQYF
TRBV28	TRBJ1-1	CASSFEGWVTEAFF
TRBV5-5	TRBJ2-7	CASSLVRGDYEQYF
TRBV20-1	TRBJ2-3	CSADGGSTDTQYF
TRBV7-2	TRBJ1-5	CASSLGDSSNQPQHF
TRBV11-1	TRBJ2-7	CASSAARFADEQYF
TRBV6-1	TRBJ2-7	CASSRLLSLSSYEQYF